A selection of T cell receptor beta chains follows, all from one sample in a study of T cell changes during pregnancy in multiple sclerosis. Profiling relied on immunoSEQ multiplex PCR, and the TCRdb table lists in-frame clones only, not all of them. The sample consists of around 100,000 clones, roughly nine tenths of them appearing once. The sequencing used peripheral blood, collected after pregnancy. The origin of the receptors is a female donor with multiple sclerosis, enrolled in a pregnancy study. CDR3s include the opening cysteine and the closing phenylalanine or tryptophan. Each record gives: clone size, D gene, V gene, J gene, CDR3 DNA, CDR3 protein. The D gene is left open where the match is weak. Rows may omit the clone size; those that give it use once, few, many or a size class.

>few|TRBD1|TRBV15|TRBJ2-2
TGTGCCACCAGCCGGGACAGGGCGAACACCGGGGAGCTGTTTTTT
CATSRDRANTGELFF
>-|-|TRBV11-2|TRBJ2-7
TGTGCCAGCAGCTTGACCGGGGGAGGAGTGGACTACGAGCAGTACTTC
CASSLTGGGVDYEQYF
>-|-|TRBV6-6|TRBJ1-5
TGTGCGTCATCTCCAGGGAGCAATCAGCCCCAGCATTTT
CASSPGSNQPQHF
>-|-|TRBV4-1|TRBJ1-5
TGCGCCAGCAGCCAGGTAGGGGAGGGTCAGCCCCAGCATTTT
CASSQVGEGQPQHF
>-|-|TRBV4-2|TRBJ2-7
TGTGCCAGCAGCCAAGTCATGGGCCCCGGACAGCAATACGAGCAGTACTTC
CASSQVMGPGQQYEQYF
>-|-|TRBV5-1|TRBJ2-1
TGCGCCAGCAGCTTGGCTGACCAGGGGATCAATGAGCAGTTCTTC
CASSLADQGINEQFF
>-|-|TRBV5-1|TRBJ2-2
TGCGCCAGCAGCTCGCTGGTTAACTCCGGGGAGCTGTTTTTT
CASSSLVNSGELFF
>-|TRBD2|TRBV6-6|TRBJ2-7
TGTGCCAGCAGTTATTACGGGGGGTACGAGCAGTACTTC
CASSYYGGYEQYF
>-|TRBD1|TRBV28|TRBJ2-5
TGTGCCAGCAGTACACGACAGGGTATGCAGACCCAGTACTTC
CASSTRQGMQTQYF
>-|-|TRBV7-3|TRBJ1-1
TGTGCCAGCAGCTTAACACAGGGTGAAGCTTTCTTT
CASSLTQGEAFF
>once|TRBD2|TRBV9|TRBJ2-7
TGTGCCAGCAGCGCAGAACTAGCGGCCCGCTCCTACGAGCAGTACTTC
CASSAELAARSYEQYF
>-|-|TRBV4-1|TRBJ2-1
TGCGCCAGCAGCCAAGTAGGTAAGGCGTCTAGTCAACAGTTCTTC
CASSQVGKASSQQFF
>-|TRBD2|TRBV9|TRBJ2-1
TGTGCCAGCAGCGTAGTGTTAGCGGGAGGGATCCATGAGCAGTTCTTC
CASSVVLAGGIHEQFF
>-|-|TRBV5-8|TRBJ1-1
TGTGCCAGCAGCTTGACAGATGCACGGACTGAAGCTTTCTTT
CASSLTDARTEAFF
>-|-|TRBV7-9|TRBJ1-3
TGTGCCAGCAGCCCAAACTTCAGACGGACCGGAGGGGACACCATATATTTT
CASSPNFRRTGGDTIYF
>-|TRBD2|TRBV7-2|TRBJ2-7
TGTGCCAGCAGCTTTAGCGGGATACCGTATGAGCAGTACTTC
CASSFSGIPYEQYF
>once|-|TRBV19|TRBJ2-7
TGTGCCAGTAGCACCGGGACACTTCCCTACGAGCAGTACTTC
CASSTGTLPYEQYF
>-|TRBD1|TRBV28|TRBJ1-1
TGTGCCATCGACTACCCTTATTTAGGACAGGGTGAGGGGTTGAACACTGAAGCTTTCTTT
CAIDYPYLGQGEGLNTEAFF
>-|TRBD2|TRBV7-6|TRBJ2-5
TGTGCCAGCAGCTTACGGGGGGAGGTTACCTCGGAGACCCAGTACTTC
CASSLRGEVTSETQYF
>-|TRBD1|TRBV5-1|TRBJ1-3
TGCGCCAGCAGCTGGACAGGGGGAAACACCATATATTTT
CASSWTGGNTIYF
>-|-|TRBV7-9|TRBJ2-5
TGTGCCAGCAGCTTAATGATCCAGGGAGGTGAGACCCAGTACTTC
CASSLMIQGGETQYF
>-|TRBD1|TRBV6-5|TRBJ2-3
TGTGCCAGCAGTTACTCGCAGGGGGGCACAGATACGCAGTATTTT
CASSYSQGGTDTQYF
>-|TRBD1|TRBV10-3|TRBJ2-7
TGTGCCACCGACACAGGACAGGGAGCCTACGAGCAGTACTTC
CATDTGQGAYEQYF
>-|TRBD2|TRBV9|TRBJ2-2
TGTGCCAGCAGCGGTTTACCGGGACTAGATTGGACCGGGGAGCTGTTTTTT
CASSGLPGLDWTGELFF
>-|-|TRBV29-1|TRBJ2-1
TGCAGCGTTGTGGTGGTTCAGGCCAATGAGCAGTTCTTC
CSVVVVQANEQFF
>-|TRBD2|TRBV4-2|TRBJ2-1
TGTGCCAGCAGCCAAGAAGGCGGGGGGGCCTACAATGAGCAGTTCTTC
CASSQEGGGAYNEQFF
>-|-|TRBV19|TRBJ2-7
TGTGCCAGTATGGAGGGCCGGGGCGGCTCCTACGAGCAGTACTTC
CASMEGRGGSYEQYF
>-|-|TRBV7-6|TRBJ1-4
TGTGCCAGCAGCCGAGTACCTAATGAAAAACTGTTTTTT
CASSRVPNEKLFF